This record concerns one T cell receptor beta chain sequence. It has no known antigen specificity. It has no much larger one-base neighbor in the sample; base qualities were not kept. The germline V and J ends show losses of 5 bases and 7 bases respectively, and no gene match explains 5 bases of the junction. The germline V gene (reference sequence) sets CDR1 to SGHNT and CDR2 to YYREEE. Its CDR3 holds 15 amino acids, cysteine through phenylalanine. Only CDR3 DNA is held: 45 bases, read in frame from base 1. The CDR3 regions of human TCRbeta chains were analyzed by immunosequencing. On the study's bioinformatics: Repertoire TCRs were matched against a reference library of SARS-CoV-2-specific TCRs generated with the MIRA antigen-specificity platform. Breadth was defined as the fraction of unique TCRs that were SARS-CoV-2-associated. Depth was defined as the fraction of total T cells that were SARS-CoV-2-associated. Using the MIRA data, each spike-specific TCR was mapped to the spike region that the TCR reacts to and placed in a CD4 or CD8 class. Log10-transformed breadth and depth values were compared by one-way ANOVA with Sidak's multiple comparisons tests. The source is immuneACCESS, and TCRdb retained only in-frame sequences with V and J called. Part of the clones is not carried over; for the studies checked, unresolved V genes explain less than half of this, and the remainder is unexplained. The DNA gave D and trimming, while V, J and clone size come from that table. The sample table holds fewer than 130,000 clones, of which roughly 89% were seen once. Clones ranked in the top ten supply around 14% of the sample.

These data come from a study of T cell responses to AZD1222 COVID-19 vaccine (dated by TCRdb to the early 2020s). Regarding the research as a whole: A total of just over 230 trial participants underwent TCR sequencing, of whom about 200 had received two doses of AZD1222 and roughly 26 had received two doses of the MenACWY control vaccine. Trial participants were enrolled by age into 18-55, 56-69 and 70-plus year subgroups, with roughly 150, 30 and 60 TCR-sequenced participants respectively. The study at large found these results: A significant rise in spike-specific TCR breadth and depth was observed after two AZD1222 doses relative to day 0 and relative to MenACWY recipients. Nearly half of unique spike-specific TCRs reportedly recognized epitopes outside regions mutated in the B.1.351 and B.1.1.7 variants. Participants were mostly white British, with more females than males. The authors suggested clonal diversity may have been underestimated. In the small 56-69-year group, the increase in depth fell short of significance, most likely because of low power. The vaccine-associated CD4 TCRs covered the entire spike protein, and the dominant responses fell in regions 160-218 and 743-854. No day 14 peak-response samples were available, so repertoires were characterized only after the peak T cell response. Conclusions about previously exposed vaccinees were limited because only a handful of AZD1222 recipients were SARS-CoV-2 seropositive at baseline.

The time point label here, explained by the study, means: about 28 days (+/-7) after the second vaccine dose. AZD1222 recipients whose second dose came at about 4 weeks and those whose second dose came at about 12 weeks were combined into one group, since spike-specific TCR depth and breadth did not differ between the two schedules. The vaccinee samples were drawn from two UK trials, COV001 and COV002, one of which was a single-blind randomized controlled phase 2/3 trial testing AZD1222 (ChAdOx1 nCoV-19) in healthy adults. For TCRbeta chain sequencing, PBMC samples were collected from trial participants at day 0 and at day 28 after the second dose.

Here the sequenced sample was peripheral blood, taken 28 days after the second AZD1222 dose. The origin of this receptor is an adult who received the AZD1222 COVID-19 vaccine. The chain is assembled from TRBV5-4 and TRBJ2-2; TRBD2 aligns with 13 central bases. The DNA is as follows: TGTGCCAGCAGACTAGCGGGAGGGCAAGGCGGGGAGCTGTTTTTT. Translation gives CASRLAGGQGGELFF.